Included here is one T cell receptor beta chain sequence, with context. This clone's antigen is unknown. Qualities for individual bases were not recorded, and no much larger clone is one base off. RNA was extracted with the RNeasy kit and about 0.5 to 1 ug was reverse transcribed using random hexamers. The immunoSEQ multiplex PCR assay, which covers 54 Vbeta and 13 Jbeta segments, was used to amplify TCR beta CDR3 regions. PCR amplification bias was corrected by using a synthetic template baseline for primer optimization and computational correction. Turning to the authors' computational methods: Only productive sequences were kept, with reads annotated to V, D and J genes according to IMGT and analyzed in immunoSEQ Analyzer. To calculate clonality, Shannon entropy was normalized by log2 of the number of productive unique sequences and then subtracted from one. For each patient and control, public and private clones were evaluated within the 100 most prevalent clones. Clones were defined as Susac-specific if absent from the healthy and MS cohorts, from around 1,000 published viral clones and from other ImmuneACCESS disease sequences. Through fastp at Q25 and MiXCR, TCRdb rebuilt clones from the public reads, retaining in-frame beta chains. Each record represents a unique CDR3 protein, reported with the most common genes and DNA among its rows. The V and J calls were not made by the authors but by TCRdb's processing. This sample comprises 130,000 or so distinct CDR3 sequences, around 91% of them detected only once. In total, the top ten clones hold under 0.25% of the sample.

High-throughput TCR beta sequencing profiled peripheral blood CD8+ and CD4+ T cells from healthy donors, Susac syndrome patients and multiple sclerosis patients. The multiple sclerosis controls were treatment-naive patients whose relapsing-remitting disease, either stable or active, fulfilled the revised McDonald criteria. Bulk CD8+ and CD4+ T cells were purified by magnetic negative isolation, while CD8+ TEMRA cells were enriched using FACS. Blood was drawn into EDTA tubes, processed within 24 hours, and PBMCs were isolated by density gradient centrifugation. PBMCs destined for TCR sequencing were cryopreserved in liquid nitrogen and later thawed in a 37 °C water bath. Purity of sorted or isolated CD4+, CD8+ and CD8+ TEMRA cells was at least 90%. The data derive from a study of CD8 T cells in Susac syndrome (dated by TCRdb to between 2018 and 2021). Regarding the research as a whole: The study used repertoire sequencing to test whether antigen drove CD8+ T cell activation and differentiation in Susac syndrome. Clonality of the CD8+ T cell repertoire was compared between more than 10 healthy donors, approximately 14 Susac syndrome patients and roughly 16 multiple sclerosis patients.

The full study reports these points: The study acknowledged that relatively few individuals were included in the TCR sequencing and HLA analysis.

The clonotype originates from a human donor with multiple sclerosis. Sequenced: CD8+ T cells from PBMCs.

The nucleotides read TGTGCCAGCAGCCGTAGGAGGGTGAAGCCCCAGCATTTT. Protein translation: CASSRRRVKPQHF. The sequence is built from TRBV14 and TRBJ1-5, with the D gene uncertain. V drops 4 bases and J drops 8 bases, leaving 12 bases in between. The germline V gene sets CDR1 to SGHDN and CDR2 to FVKESK. The CDR3 numbers 13 residues from cysteine through phenylalanine. The DNA shown is the 39-base CDR3, in frame from base 1.